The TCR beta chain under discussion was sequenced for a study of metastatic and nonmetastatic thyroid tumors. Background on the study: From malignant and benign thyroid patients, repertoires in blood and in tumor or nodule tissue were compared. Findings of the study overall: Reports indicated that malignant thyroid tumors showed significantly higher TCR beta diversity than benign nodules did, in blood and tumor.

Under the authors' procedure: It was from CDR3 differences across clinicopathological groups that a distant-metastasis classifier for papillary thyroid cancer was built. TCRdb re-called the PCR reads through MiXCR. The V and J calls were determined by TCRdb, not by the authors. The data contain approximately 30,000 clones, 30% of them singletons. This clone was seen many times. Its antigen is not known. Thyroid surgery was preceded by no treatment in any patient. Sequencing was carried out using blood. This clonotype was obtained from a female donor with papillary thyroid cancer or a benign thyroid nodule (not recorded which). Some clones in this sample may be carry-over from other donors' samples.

Here the CDR3 DNA reads TGCAGTGCTATGACTAGCGAGGGACAAGAGACCCAGTACTTC. Its protein product is CSAMTSEGQETQYF. The chain has TRBV20-1 and TRBJ2-5, with 8 nucleotides matching TRBD2. This CDR3 spans 14 amino acids. The germline CDR1 and CDR2 sequences are DFQATT and SNEGSKA (reference sequence). Unmatched junction bases numbered 6, after V lost 4 bases and J lost 2 bases.